This paragraph covers one TCR beta chain sequence. The sample originates from a study of blood T cell repertoires in COVID-19. The method was immunoSEQ multiplex PCR; TCRdb's version includes in-frame clones alone and lacks a portion of them. This sample carries around 250,000 clones, about 85% of them seen once, and the ten largest clones take approximately 6.6%. Germline V gene data show CDR1 as SGHDT and CDR2 as YYEEEE. CDR3 size: 14 residues. V lost 6 bases and J 2 bases, leaving 12 bases between the germline ends. A case of COVID-19 had been met by exposed participants within 2 weeks before study entry.

Material for sequencing was PBMCs or T cells enriched from blood (not recorded which). J is TRBJ1-3 and V is TRBV5-6; D gene unclear. This receptor was identified in a woman between 50 and 59 years old who had been exposed to COVID-19. In DNA form, the CDR3 reads TGTGCCAGCAATATGCGGGCAGCTGGAAACACCATATATTTT. This translates into CASNMRAAGNTIYF.